Below, one T cell receptor (beta chain) is given with its context. What it recognizes is unknown. The data belong to a study of shared clonotypes between healthy human individuals. Study as a whole: Each donor's CD8 memory used one plate, CD8 naive two, each CD4 subset three. Study-wide findings and caveats: Unshared clonotypes carried lower generation probabilities than those common to all four donors.

Trimming left V 5 bases short and J 1 base short, with 7 bases between. The CDR3 consists of 13 residues. Germline V gene sequence: CDR1 MNHEY, CDR2 SMNVEV (reference sequence). The authors distributed each subset's genomic DNA evenly over several immunoSEQ plates. In the source study's methods: ImmunoSEQ supplied junction-only sequences lacking quality scores, so filtering was different. The data were produced by immunoSEQ multiplex PCR, yet TCRdb's version contains in-frame clones alone and is incomplete. The D gene and trimming were derived from the DNA, and the V and J assignments and clone size from that table. The table shows around 700,000 clones, with roughly 94% occurring only once. Naive CD8 cells lacked CD45RO, underwent positive selection for CCR7 and left out terminally differentiated effector memory CD45RA+ cells.

The specimen was naive CD8+ T cells sorted from blood. This chain uses TRBV27 with TRBJ2-3; unclear D gene. This clonotype originated in a young man in good health. The CDR3: CASSLTGTDTQYF. The CDR3, as DNA: TGTGCCAGCAGTCTTACAGGCACAGATACGCAGTATTTT.